This T cell receptor beta chain stems from a study of shared clonotypes between healthy human individuals. Study-wide context: A couple of women and a few men aged 18 to 49 served as donors.

The CDR3 is 14 amino acids. V lost 3 bases to trimming and J lost 3 bases; unmatched junction nucleotides: 3. Germline assignment: CDR1 KGHSH and CDR2 LQKENI. The repertoire was sequenced with immunoSEQ multiplex PCR; TCRdb's copy has only in-frame clones and lacks some. Among 2 million to 2.5 million clones listed, around 93% were seen once. As concerns this clone: Other DNA sequences in this specimen translate into the identical CDR3.

The sequence derives from a man younger than 35 in good health. Some clones in this sample may be carry-over from other donors' samples. The chain has TRBV18 and TRBJ2-7; the match to TRBD1 covers 9 bases. The source material was naive CD4+ T cells from PBMCs. Subset denoted: CD45RA+ positively selected. The CDR3, as DNA: TGTGCCAGCTCACCGCCGGGACAGGGCTACGAGCAGTACTTC. This translates into CASSPPGQGYEQYF. Full variable domain (rest looked up from reference TRBV18 and TRBJ2-7): NAGVMQNPRHLVRRRGQEARLRCSPMKGHSHVYWYRQLPEEGLKFMVYLQKENIIDESGMPKERFSAEFPKEGPSILRIQQVVRGDSAAYFCASSPPGQGYEQYFGPGTRLTVT.